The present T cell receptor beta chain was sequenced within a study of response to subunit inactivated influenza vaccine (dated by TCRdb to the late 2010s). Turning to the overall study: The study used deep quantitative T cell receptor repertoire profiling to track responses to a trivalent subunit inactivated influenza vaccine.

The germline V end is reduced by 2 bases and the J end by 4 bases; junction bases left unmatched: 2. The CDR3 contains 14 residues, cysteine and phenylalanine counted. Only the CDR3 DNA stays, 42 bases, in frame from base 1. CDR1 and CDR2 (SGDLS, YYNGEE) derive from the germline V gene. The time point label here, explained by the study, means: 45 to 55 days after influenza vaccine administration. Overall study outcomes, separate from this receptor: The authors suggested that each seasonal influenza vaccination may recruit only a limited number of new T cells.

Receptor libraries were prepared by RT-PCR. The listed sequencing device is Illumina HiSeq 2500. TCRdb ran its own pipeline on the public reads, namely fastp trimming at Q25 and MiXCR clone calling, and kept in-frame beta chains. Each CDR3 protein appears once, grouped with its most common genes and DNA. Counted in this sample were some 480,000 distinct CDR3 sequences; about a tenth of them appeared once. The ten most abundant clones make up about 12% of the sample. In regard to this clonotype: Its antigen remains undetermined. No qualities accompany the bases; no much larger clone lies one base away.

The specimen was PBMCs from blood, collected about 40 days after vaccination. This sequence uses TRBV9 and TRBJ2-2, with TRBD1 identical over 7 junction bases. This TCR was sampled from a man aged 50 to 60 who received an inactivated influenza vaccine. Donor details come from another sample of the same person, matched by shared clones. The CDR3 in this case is CASSVTGATGELFF. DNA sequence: TGTGCCAGCAGCGTCACAGGGGCCACCGGGGAGCTGTTTTTT.